These 21 T cell receptor beta chains originate from one sample sequenced in a study of T cells in Graves' hyperthyroidism and ophthalmopathy. RNA transcripts provided the source from which TCR beta CDR3 regions were amplified. HTBI primers were the set used in a first-round RT-PCR of the TCR CDR3. TCRdb reprocessed the multiplex PCR reads with MiXCR, giving one entry per CDR3 protein. The sample contains 550,000 to 850,000 distinct CDR3 sequences, 18% of which appear only once. The specimen sequenced was blood. Receptors originate from a woman between 45 and 65 years old with Graves' hyperthyroidism that later progressed to Graves' ophthalmopathy.

This clonotype was observed a handful of times. The rearrangement links TRBV20-1 to TRBJ2-1, with 9 bases that match TRBD1. The CDR3 has 13 amino acids. In germline, CDR1 is DFQATT, CDR2 SNEGSKA (reference sequence). Trimming at V came to 6 bases and at J to 9 bases, leaving 9 bases not matched to a gene. Here the CDR3 reads CSAPGQGRFEQFF. Here the CDR3 DNA reads TGCAGTGCCCCGGGACAGGGCAGATTTGAGCAGTTCTTC.

The chain combines TRBV9 with TRBJ2-2, with unresolved D. The CDR3 is 15 amino acids. Germline loops: CDR1 SGDLS, CDR2 YYNGEE. Trimming pared 0 bases from V and 6 bases from J, leaving 12 bases between. CDR3 nucleotide sequence: TGTGCCAGCAGCGTAGCAACCGGGCGCCCCGGGGAGCTGTTTTTT. This codes for CASSVATGRPGELFF.

The V and J genes are TRBV7-9 and TRBJ1-1; D gene unclear. CDR1 is SEHNR, CDR2 FQNEAQ, per germline (reference sequence). The CDR3 totals 14 residues. CDR3 bases: TGTGGGGTCCTCTGGTCAGGAGATAACACTGAAGCTTTCTTT. Amino acid sequence: CGVLWSGDNTEAFF.

This clonotype was seen more than once but under ten times. The J gene is TRBJ2-7, the V gene TRBV4-2, with TRBD2 matching over 11 bases. Unmatched junction bases numbered 10, after V lost 0 bases and J lost 3 bases. CDR1 and CDR2 from the germline V gene are LGHNA and YNFKEQ. CDR3 size: 18 residues. The CDR3 nucleotides are TGTGCCAGCAGCCAAGAACCCCTAGCGGGGGGCACGAACTACGAGCAGTACTTC. Protein sequence: CASSQEPLAGGTNYEQYF.

The chain links TRBV5-5 to TRBJ1-6; no clear D gene. Trimming cost V 1 base and J 9 bases, with 20 bases left between them. This CDR3 spans 17 amino acids. Germline loops: CDR1 SGHKS, CDR2 YYEKEE (reference sequence). The CDR3 loop is CASSLSLGTDRSSPLHF. The CDR3 DNA is TGTGCCAGCAGCTTGTCCCTCGGAACAGATCGGTCTTCACCCCTCCACTTT.

V and J are TRBV6-1 and TRBJ2-2; no clear D gene. The CDR3 runs to 14 residues. V was cut by 7 bases and J by 6 bases, with 15 bases left in between. The germline CDR1 and CDR2 sequences are MNHNS and SASEGT. The CDR3 region has the DNA TGTGCCAGCATTGGCGGAGACTTCGCCGGGGAGCTGTTTTTT. This codes for CASIGGDFAGELFF.

This clonotype was counted a few times. V and J are TRBV7-9 and TRBJ1-3; unclear D gene. Germline V lookup: CDR1 SEHNR, CDR2 FQNEAQ (reference sequence). This CDR3 comprises 16 residues. V dropped 2 bases and J dropped 0 bases, with 11 bases sitting between them. CDR3: CASSLISRVSGNTIYF. CDR3 nucleotide sequence: TGTGCCAGCAGCTTAATCTCCCGGGTCTCTGGAAACACCATATATTTT.

This clonotype was seen only a few times. This CDR3 reads CASSFQAGGPDEQFF. In nucleotides, the CDR3 is TGTGCCAGCAGTTTTCAGGCGGGGGGGCCTGATGAGCAGTTCTTC. The chain uses TRBV28 and TRBJ2-1; TRBD2 aligns across 9 bases. The CDR3 covers 15 residues. V lost 3 bases to trimming and J lost 8 bases; unmatched junction nucleotides: 8. Germline loops: CDR1 MDHEN, CDR2 SYDVKM.

This clonotype was seen repeatedly, ten times or more. This chain uses TRBV3-1 with TRBJ1-1; D remains unclear. The CDR3 is 13 residues long. Trimming pared 0 bases from V and 3 bases from J, leaving 5 bases between. Germline V gives CDR1 LGHDT, CDR2 YNNKEL (reference sequence). The CDR3: CASSQESYTEAFF. The CDR3 DNA reads TGTGCCAGCAGCCAAGAGAGCTACACTGAAGCTTTCTTT. Looking up the rest from reference TRBV3-1 and TRBJ1-1 gives the full variable domain: DTAVSQTPKYLVTQMGNDKSIKCEQNLGHDTMYWYKQDSKKFLKIMFSYNNKELIINETVPNRFSPKSPDKAHLNLHINSLELGDSAVYFCASSQESYTEAFFGQGTRLTVV.

This clonotype was seen repeatedly, ten times or more. The chain employs TRBV2 and TRBJ1-4; 8 bases align to TRBD1. The V gene end was trimmed by 8 bases and the J gene end by 4 bases; junction bases not matched to a gene: 6. The CDR3 spans 14 residues. CDR1 is SNHLY, CDR2 FYNNEI, per germline. In nucleotides, the CDR3 is TGTGCCAGCTCAGGACAGGGTAATAATGAAAAACTGTTTTTT. It specifies CASSGQGNNEKLFF.

At least ten counts were recorded for this clonotype. The rearrangement uses TRBV12-3 or TRBV12-4 and TRBJ1-5, with D hard to call. The CDR3 spans 14 residues. The V end was cut by 10 bases, the J end by 3 bases, with 16 bases between. The CDR3 reads CATAPTRSNQPQHF. CDR3 DNA: TGTGCCACCGCCCCGACCCGATCCAATCAGCCCCAGCATTTT.

The chain couples TRBV7-8 to TRBJ1-3; D gene uncertain. The CDR3 is 14 amino acids. Germline V gene lookup returns CDR1 SGHVS and CDR2 FQNEAQ. Trimming removed 5 bases at V and 7 bases at J, with 15 bases between. CDR3 amino acids: CASSLGGLENTIYF. Written as DNA, the CDR3 is TGTGCCAGCAGCCTGGGTGGGTTGGAGAACACCATATATTTT.

This clonotype showed up many times. The chain employs TRBV3-1 and TRBJ1-3; weak D call: TRBD1 (5 bases). The CDR3 is made up of 15 amino acids. CDR1 LGHDT and CDR2 YNNKEL come from the germline V gene (reference sequence). The V gene lost 1 base and the J gene lost 7 bases, with 14 bases spanning the gap. CDR3 in amino acids: CASSQGPGRENTIYF. In DNA form, the CDR3 reads TGTGCCAGCAGCCAAGGCCCAGGGAGAGAGAACACCATATATTTT.

In regard to this clonotype: This clone may be a read error of a much larger clone one base away. The chain joins TRBV20-1 to TRBJ1-6; TRBD1 aligns across 9 bases. V gave up 6 bases and J gave up 8 bases; unmatched junction bases: 8. This CDR3 has 14 amino acids. The V gene's germline CDR1 is DFQATT and CDR2 SNEGSKA (reference sequence). The CDR3 DNA follows: TGCAGTGCCCTTTCGGGACAGGGAGATTCACCCCTCCACTTT. Its protein product is CSALSGQGDSPLHF.

This clonotype was found a few times. V and J are TRBV7-2 and TRBJ1-2; no definite D call. The CDR3 is made up of 13 amino acids. In germline, CDR1 is SGHTA, CDR2 FQGNSA. Trimming left V 5 bases short and J 7 bases short, with 14 bases between. The CDR3 DNA sequence: TGTGCCAGCAGCGACGAGACACAACGTGGCTACACCTTC. This codes for CASSDETQRGYTF.

The chain carries TRBV24-1 and TRBJ2-2; D unclear. The V gene lost 4 bases and the J gene lost 7 bases, with 9 bases spanning the gap. The germline CDR1 and CDR2 sequences are KGHDR and SFDVKD. The CDR3 runs 13 residues. The CDR3, as DNA: TGTGCCACCAGTGAGGCGTCGGGCGGGGAGCTGTTTTTT. Its translation is CATSEASGGELFF.

With regard to this clonotype: This clone may be a read error of a much larger clone one base away. The chain couples TRBV11-2 to TRBJ2-2, with D possibly being TRBD1 or TRBD2 (6 bases each). The CDR3 loop spans 15 amino acids. Germline CDR1 reads SGHAT; CDR2 reads FQNNGV. Trimming left V 5 bases short and J 5 bases short, with 15 bases between. In DNA, the CDR3 is TGTGCCAGCAGCCGTAGGGGGGTGGAGACCGGGGAGCTGTTTTTT. Translated: CASSRRGVETGELFF.

This clonotype was observed a handful of times. J is TRBJ2-5 and V is TRBV6-1, with 11 bases aligning to TRBD2. Trimming took 1 base from V and 4 from J; bases not matched to a gene: 11. CDR3 length: 18 amino acids. Germline V gene data show CDR1 as MNHNS and CDR2 as SASEGT. The CDR3 bases are TGTGCCAGCAGTGAAGTAAATAGCGGGGGGGCAGTTCGAGAGACCCAGTACTTC. Residues: CASSEVNSGGAVRETQYF.

V and J are TRBV28 and TRBJ1-2; TRBD1 agrees at 7 bases. V dropped 1 base and J dropped 8; count of bases not matched to a gene: 25. The CDR3 spans 20 residues. CDR1 and CDR2 from the germline V gene are MDHEN and SYDVKM. In nucleotides, the CDR3 is TGTGCCAGCAGTTTATCGTCCGTGGGGGCCGGACGGGGGGACAGTTGGGGCTACACCTTC. It translates to CASSLSSVGAGRGDSWGYTF.

This clonotype was recorded at least ten times. The V call is TRBV13, the J call TRBJ1-6; TRBD1 matches 8 bases. The germline gives CDR1 PRHDT, CDR2 FYEKMQ (reference sequence). CDR3 length: 15 amino acids. V gave up 6 bases and J gave up 7 bases; unmatched junction bases: 8. The CDR3 here is CASRSGGLGNSPLHF. Written as DNA, the CDR3 is TGTGCCAGCAGATCAGGGGGCTTAGGAAATTCACCCCTCCACTTT.

This clonotype was recorded at least ten times. The chain has TRBV30 and TRBJ1-5; D possibly corresponds to TRBD1 (5 bases). From germline, CDR1 is GTSNPN and CDR2 SVGIG (reference sequence). The CDR3 spans 14 residues. Trimming cost V 2 bases and J 4 bases, with 12 bases left between them. The CDR3 DNA is TGTGCCTGGAGTTGGGGGGGGGGAAATCAGCCCCAGCATTTT. It translates to CAWSWGGGNQPQHF.